This TCR beta chain was obtained from a study of T cells expressing NK-cell markers (TCRdb year 2020). Background on the whole study: Several donors provided sorted CD3+CD56+NKG2C+, CD3+CD56+NKG2C- and CD3+CD56-NKG2C+ T-cell subsets, whose TCR beta-chain repertoires were profiled. Seven of the eight sequenced donors were HCMV-seropositive and one was HCMV-seronegative. The study sequenced eight donors, all healthy volunteers chosen at random: three men and five women. Libraries were sequenced as 2 x 150 bp reads on Illumina HiSeq 2000/2500, MiSeq or NextSeq. The paper as a whole reports these results and caveats: In six donors, the dominant CD3+CD56+NKG2C+ clonotypes ranked among the top 10 CD8+ clonotypes, making up 1.0-7.0% of CD8+ T cells. Those dominant clonotypes were again the most abundant among CD3+CD56-NKG2C+ cells in a few donors, at about 25-60.1%. Whether the expanded NKG2C-expressing T cell clones were specific for HCMV antigens was left unclear.

TCRdb shows the sequencer as Illumina HiSeq 2000. 5'RACE template switching, by which a universal primer site and unique molecular identifiers were added, was used to make TCR beta cDNA libraries. cDNA synthesis was primed from the TCR beta constant segment and was followed by two successive PCR amplification steps. The authors processed their data as follows. Reads were demultiplexed and grouped by UMI with MIGEC, and clonotypes were assembled and quantified with MiTCR. To exclude erroneous sequences, any TCR cDNA sequence not supported by at least two reads was discarded. Downstream repertoire analysis used the tcR package, and clonotypes were matched across fractions by CDR3 nucleotide sequence plus V segment. VDJmatch was used to annotate antigen specificity against VDJdb, with one amino acid substitution in CDR3 permitted. With the reads reprocessed by TCRdb, a single entry stands for each CDR3 protein sequence and no DNA is reported. The V and J calls reflect TCRdb's pipeline rather than the authors' work. The sample's table lists a count of almost 450,000 distinct CDR3 sequences. The ten largest clonotypes hold roughly 8% of the sample.

Its CDR3 holds 14 amino acids, cysteine through phenylalanine. No DNA was logged. The germline V gene (reference sequence) gives CDR1 as DFQATT and CDR2 as SNEGSKA. Turning to this clonotype: What this receptor recognizes is not known.

HCMV-specific IgG was detected in serum with a commercial ELISA kit to determine HCMV serostatus. Peripheral blood mononuclear cells were isolated from blood by Ficoll density gradient centrifugation. The clonotype originates from a woman between 18 and 69 years old in good health. The specimen was blood T cells: a sorted CD56 or NKG2C T cell subset, CD4+ or CD8+ T cells, or bulk PBMC T cells (not recorded which). The rearrangement joined TRBV20-1 to TRBJ1-1; TCRdb's D call, TRBD1, is unchecked because there is no DNA. The CDR3 loop reads CSARDRQSETEAFF.